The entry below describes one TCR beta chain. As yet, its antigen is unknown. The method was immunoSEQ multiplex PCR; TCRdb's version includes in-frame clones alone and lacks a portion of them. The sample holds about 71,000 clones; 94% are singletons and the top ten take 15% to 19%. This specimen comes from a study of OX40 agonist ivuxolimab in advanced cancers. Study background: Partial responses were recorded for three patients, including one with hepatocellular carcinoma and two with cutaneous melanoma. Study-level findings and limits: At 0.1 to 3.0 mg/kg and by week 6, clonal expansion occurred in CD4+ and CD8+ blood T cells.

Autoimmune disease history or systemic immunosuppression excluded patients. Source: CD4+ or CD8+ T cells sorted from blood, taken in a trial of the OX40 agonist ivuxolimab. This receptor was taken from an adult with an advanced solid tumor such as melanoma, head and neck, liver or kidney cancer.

The CDR3 region has the DNA TGCAGCGTTCGGTTCAGCTCCTACGAGCAGTACTTC. Its translation is CSVRFSSYEQYF. The rearrangement joins TRBV29-1 to TRBJ2-7, with D hard to call. The CDR3 spans 12 residues. The germline V gene encodes CDR1 SQVTM and CDR2 ANQGSEA. Between the trimmed V and J ends, which lost 5 bases and 0 bases, there was a span of 8 bases.